This T cell receptor (beta chain) was identified during a study of shared clonotypes between healthy human individuals. Germline-derived CDR1 and CDR2 are WNHNN and SYGVQD (reference sequence). CDR3 length equals 20 residues. J lost 6 bases, V lost 3 bases, and 22 bases had no gene match. Profiling relied on immunoSEQ multiplex PCR, and the TCRdb table lists in-frame clones only, not all of them. Here the sample spans around 340,000 clones, around four fifths being singletons. The sequence was obtained from a man aged 30-40 years in good health. This chain joins TRBV10-1 and TRBJ2-7; the match to TRBD2 covers 11 bases. What was sequenced was memory CD4+ T cells sorted from blood. Stated subset: CD45RA-negative fraction. CDR3 nucleotides: TGCGCCAGCAGTGAATTAAGAGGGGGACAGGGTACTAGCGGGAGCCGCGAGCAGTACTTC. It yields the protein CASSELRGGQGTSGSREQYF.